The T cell receptor (beta chain) described here comes from a study of cytomegalovirus exposure and HLA in healthy donors. The trim removed 4 bases at V and 3 bases at J, leaving 16 bases unmatched. The CDR3 runs 19 residues. Germline V gives CDR1 MNHEY, CDR2 SMNVEV (reference sequence). Both 60 Vbeta primers and 13 Jbeta primers went into the PCR. In the original processing: It was a later analysis that counted some 80 million unique TCR beta chains, of which some 12 million were shared. TCRdb keeps only in-frame clones here, not all; method: immunoSEQ multiplex PCR. V, J and clone size derive from that table, while D and trimming were established from the DNA sequence. Seen here are 200,000 to 250,000 clones, under 90% observed once, and the top ten hold roughly 1.3%.

Sequenced sample: PBMCs. The chain links TRBV27 to TRBJ1-1; TRBD1 matches 11 bases. The TCR was taken from a human donor in good health. The CDR3 region has the DNA TGTGCCAGCAGTTCGACCCCGGGACAGGGGGACCCATTGTACACTGAAGCTTTCTTT. It encodes CASSSTPGQGDPLYTEAFF.